Each of the 31 T cell receptor beta chains below was sequenced from the same sample in a study of shared clonotypes between healthy human individuals. Measured with immunoSEQ multiplex PCR; TCRdb has only the in-frame clones, and not every one. The data show under 600,000 clones, around 77% seen once. Sequenced input: PBMCs. The receptors derive from a woman aged 40-49 years in good health. Some clones in this sample may be carry-over from other donors' samples.

The rearrangement joins TRBV30 to TRBJ2-2; no definite D call. Trimming stripped 1 base from V and 4 bases from J, with 10 bases between. CDR3 length: 14 amino acids. CDR1 and CDR2 (germline): GTSNPN, SVGIG (reference sequence). The CDR3 loop reads CAWSGDTSTGELFF. As DNA, the CDR3 is TGTGCCTGGAGTGGAGACACCTCCACCGGGGAGCTGTTTTTT.

Comments on this clone: The same CDR3 is also encoded by other DNA sequences in this sample. The chain is built from TRBV28 and TRBJ2-7; D perhaps matches TRBD1 (6 bases). This CDR3 comprises 14 residues. CDR1 is MDHEN and CDR2 is SYDVKM in the germline V gene. Trimming removed 4 bases at V and 2 bases at J, with 12 bases between. The CDR3 here is CASSSPGQTYEQYF. Here the CDR3 DNA reads TGTGCCAGCAGTTCTCCGGGACAAACCTACGAGCAGTACTTC.

The chain employs TRBV7-2 and TRBJ2-2, with a tentative D call TRBD2 (5 bases). This CDR3 has 16 amino acids. Germline V gene data show CDR1 as SGHTA and CDR2 as FQGNSA. The V gene lost 7 bases and the J gene lost 4 bases, with 19 bases spanning the gap. Here the CDR3 reads CASTPSTTIPTGELFF. CDR3 nucleotides: TGTGCCAGCACCCCCTCGACTACTATCCCCACCGGGGAGCTGTTTTTT.

The genes are TRBV28 and TRBJ1-1; D not resolved. From germline, CDR1 is MDHEN and CDR2 SYDVKM. This CDR3 region has 15 residues. Deletions cut 2 bases from V and 1 base from J, with 11 bases between. CDR3 region: CASSLSPDSNTEAFF. The DNA of the CDR3 is TGTGCCAGCAGTTTAAGCCCAGACTCGAACACTGAAGCTTTCTTT.

The chain recombines TRBV11-2 with TRBJ2-7, with D unclear. The CDR3 length is 17 residues. Germline V gene lookup returns CDR1 SGHAT and CDR2 FQNNGV. V dropped 3 bases and J dropped 2 bases, with 20 bases sitting between them. In DNA, the CDR3 is TGTGCCAGCAGCTTCGTCGCAGGTATCGATCGGGCCTACGAGCAGTACTTC. Its protein is CASSFVAGIDRAYEQYF.

Concerning this clone itself: Since a much larger clone is just one base distant, this may be a read error. V gene TRBV29-1 combines with J gene TRBJ2-1; TRBD2 matches at 8 bases. Per germline, CDR1 SQVTM and CDR2 ANQGSEA. The CDR3 covers 15 residues. The trim removed 3 bases at V and 2 bases at J, leaving 6 bases unmatched. The CDR3: CSVEGLVPPYNEQFF. In DNA, the CDR3 is TGCAGCGTTGAGGGACTAGTTCCCCCCTACAATGAGCAGTTCTTC.

This chain connects TRBV4-1 to TRBJ1-2; 8 nucleotides agree with TRBD1. The germline V gene has CDR1 MGHRA and CDR2 YSYEKL. The CDR3 totals 16 residues. The V gene end was trimmed by 0 bases and the J gene end by 1 base; junction bases not matched to a gene: 4. CDR3: CASSQEGQGINYGYTF. In DNA form, the CDR3 reads TGCGCCAGCAGCCAAGAAGGACAGGGAATTAACTATGGCTACACCTTC.

The rearrangement joins TRBV5-6 to TRBJ2-3, with D possibly matching TRBD2 (5 bases). Germline V lookup: CDR1 SGHDT, CDR2 YYEEEE. Trimming stripped 4 bases from V and 4 bases from J, with 13 bases between. CDR3 size: 14 residues. The CDR3 here is CASSRGQRADTQYF. CDR3 coding DNA: TGTGCCAGCAGCCGCGGCCAGAGGGCAGATACGCAGTATTTT.

The gene calls are TRBV6-6 and TRBJ1-5, with TRBD1 matching 9 bases. Trimming took 3 bases from V and 4 from J; bases not matched to a gene: 4. The CDR3 runs to 15 residues. Germline CDR1 reads MNHNY; CDR2 reads SVGAGI (reference sequence). The CDR3 reads CASSYSGQGNQPQHF. DNA for the CDR3: TGTGCCAGCAGTTATTCCGGACAGGGGAATCAGCCCCAGCATTTT.

The rearrangement joins TRBV9 to TRBJ1-4; 8 positions agree with TRBD1. V was pared by 2 bases and J by 8 bases, with 5 bases of the junction left unmatched. Germline V lookup: CDR1 SGDLS, CDR2 YYNGEE. CDR3 length: 14 amino acids. The CDR3: CASSVAGGGEKLFF. CDR3 DNA sequence: TGTGCCAGCAGCGTCGCAGGGGGCGGCGAAAAACTGTTTTTT.

The sample holds many counts of this clone. The genes are TRBV6-4 and TRBJ2-1; 10 bases map to TRBD2. The length of the CDR3 is 15 residues. V lost 4 bases, J lost 0 bases, and 0 bases stayed unmatched. The germline V gene has CDR1 MRHNA and CDR2 SNTAGT. The CDR3 DNA reads as TGTGCCAGCAGTGCTAGCGGGAGCTCCTACAATGAGCAGTTCTTC. Translation: CASSASGSSYNEQFF.

This chain links TRBV6-1 with TRBJ2-7, with TRBD1 matching 10 bases. Per germline, CDR1 MNHNS and CDR2 SASEGT. The CDR3 length is 13 residues. Trimming took 11 bases from V and 4 from J; bases not matched to a gene: 8. The CDR3 DNA reads as TGTGCCGGAGGGACAGGGGCGCTTTACGAGCAGTACTTC. Protein sequence: CAGGTGALYEQYF.

The chain is built from TRBV28 and TRBJ2-1, with D maybe TRBD2 (7 bases). This CDR3 region has 14 residues. V was clipped by 6 bases and J by 15 bases, with 24 bases between them. Germline V gene sequence: CDR1 MDHEN, CDR2 SYDVKM. The CDR3 is CASRPIGGGRRPFF. The CDR3 DNA is TGTGCCAGCAGACCCATAGGGGGGGGCCGTCGGCCGTTCTTC.

The chain joins TRBV19 to TRBJ1-2; 9 bases line up with TRBD1. J was trimmed by 7 bases and V by 1 base; bases with no gene match: 4. Germline V gives CDR1 LNHDA, CDR2 SQIVND (reference sequence). The CDR3 is made up of 14 amino acids. The CDR3 spells CASSIGDRVAGYTF. The CDR3 DNA sequence: TGTGCCAGTAGTATAGGGGACAGGGTTGCTGGCTACACCTTC.

This clone was detected ten times or more. CDR3 sequence reads: CASSQGEREGFRQEQFF. The CDR3 DNA reads TGCGCCAGCAGCCAAGGGGAGCGGGAGGGGTTCCGTCAAGAGCAGTTCTTC. The J gene is TRBJ2-1, the V gene TRBV4-3, with 10 bases lining up with TRBD2. Trimming took 1 base from V and 10 from J; bases not matched to a gene: 13. The germline V gene has CDR1 LGHNA and CDR2 YSLEER. The CDR3 covers 17 residues.

The gene calls are TRBV10-3 and TRBJ2-7; 9 bases line up with TRBD1. The CDR3 consists of 17 residues. In germline, CDR1 is ENHRY, CDR2 SYGVKD. V was pared by 4 bases and J by 3 bases, with 13 bases of the junction left unmatched. CDR3 loop: CAISVSYRDRVNYEQYF. The CDR3 DNA follows: TGTGCCATCAGTGTCTCTTACCGGGACAGGGTTAACTACGAGCAGTACTTC.

The chain is built from TRBV7-8 and TRBJ2-1, with D unclear. Germline CDR1 reads SGHVS; CDR2 reads FQNEAQ. V lost 1 base to trimming and J lost 9 bases, with 13 bases between them. The CDR3 extends over 14 amino acids. DNA of the CDR3: TGTGCCAGCAGCTTAGGACCCCCGAGCCTTGAGCAGTTCTTC. Translated, it gives CASSLGPPSLEQFF.

The CDR3 coding sequence is TGTGCCAGCAGCTTAGTGGGACTAGCGGGAGGCCGGGAGACCCAGTACTTC. Amino acids: CASSLVGLAGGRETQYF. The chain recombines TRBV7-2 with TRBJ2-5; 15 nucleotides line up with TRBD2. The CDR3 sequence is 17 residues long. From germline, CDR1 is SGHTA and CDR2 FQGNSA. V was pared by 1 base and J by 5 bases, with 5 bases of the junction left unmatched.

This clone was detected once. In the same sample, other DNA sequences code for this CDR3. V gene TRBV5-1 combines with J gene TRBJ2-7; D not resolved. This CDR3 has 13 residues. Trimming pared 0 bases from V and 4 bases from J, leaving 8 bases between. The V gene's germline CDR1 is SGHRS and CDR2 YFSETQ. The CDR3 loop is CASSLVLGYEQYF. The CDR3 coding sequence is TGCGCCAGCAGCTTGGTGTTGGGTTACGAGCAGTACTTC. Combining the CDR3 with reference TRBV5-1 and TRBJ2-7 gives the whole variable domain KAGVTQTPRYLIKTRGQQVTLSCSPISGHRSVSWYQQTPGQGLQFLFEYFSETQRNKGNFPGRFSGRQFSNSRSEMNVSTLELGDSALYLCASSLVLGYEQYFGPGTRLTVT.

The V gene is TRBV18, the J gene TRBJ2-3; TRBD2 agrees at 7 bases. Germline values: CDR1 KGHSH, CDR2 LQKENI. This CDR3 has 11 residues. V lost 3 bases and J lost 9; bases outside the gene matches: 0. The CDR3: CASSPGGTQYF. CDR3 DNA: TGTGCCAGCTCACCGGGGGGGACGCAGTATTTT.

This chain links TRBV5-1 with TRBJ2-1; 13 bases are shared with TRBD2. The CDR3 is 15 residues long. Losses at the gene ends were 4 bases for V and 8 bases for J; bases not matched to a gene: 6. Germline CDR1 is SGHRS and CDR2 is YFSETQ. Here the CDR3 DNA reads TGCGCCAGCAGCACCGGACTAGCGGGAGTCGATGAGCAGTTCTTC. This translates into CASSTGLAGVDEQFF.

This clone was counted once. This chain joins TRBV11-3 and TRBJ2-7; no clear D gene. Looked up from germline, CDR1 is SGHNT and CDR2 is YENEEA. The V end was cut by 5 bases, the J end by 0 bases, with 11 bases between. The CDR3 length is 14 residues. Here the CDR3 DNA reads TGTGCCAGCAGCCACGGACCTTACTCCTACGAGCAGTACTTC. This translates into CASSHGPYSYEQYF.

In regard to this clone: Other DNA sequences in this sample translate to the same CDR3. The chain couples TRBV18 to TRBJ2-2; 11 nucleotides agree with TRBD1. This CDR3 spans 16 amino acids. V dropped 0 bases and J dropped 3; count of bases not matched to a gene: 0. CDR1 is KGHSH and CDR2 is LQKENI in the germline V gene. CDR3 residues: CASSPPGQGDTGELFF. The CDR3 region has the DNA TGTGCCAGCTCACCACCGGGACAGGGGGACACCGGGGAGCTGTTTTTT.

V is TRBV7-2 and J is TRBJ2-1, with D possibly TRBD2 on 6 matching bases. Germline V lookup: CDR1 SGHTA, CDR2 FQGNSA. Trimming took 5 bases from V and 2 from J, leaving 13 bases between them. The CDR3 sequence is 15 residues long. CDR3: CASSRASVTYNEQFF. Here the CDR3 DNA reads TGTGCCAGCAGCCGAGCTAGCGTCACCTACAATGAGCAGTTCTTC.

This clone has more than one count but fewer than ten. This chain connects TRBV4-2 to TRBJ2-7, with 8 bases that match TRBD2. Trimming removed 2 bases from V and 6 bases from J; junction bases left unmatched: 9. The CDR3 runs 15 residues. The V gene's germline CDR1 is LGHNA and CDR2 YNFKEQ. CDR3 nucleotides: TGTGCCAGCAGCCAAAGTGGACTAGCAGGTTCCGAGCAGTACTTC. It translates to CASSQSGLAGSEQYF.

V is TRBV19 and J is TRBJ1-4; weak D call: TRBD1 (5 bases). V lost 1 base to trimming and J lost 5 bases, with 14 bases between them. The CDR3 extends over 16 amino acids. From germline, CDR1 is LNHDA and CDR2 SQIVND (reference sequence). The CDR3 reads CASSIASGTTNEKLFF. The CDR3 nucleotides are TGTGCCAGTAGTATAGCAAGCGGGACCACCAATGAAAAACTGTTTTTT. Complete variable domain (other parts from reference TRBV19 and TRBJ1-4): DGGITQSPKYLFRKEGQNVTLSCEQNLNHDAMYWYRQDPGQGLRLIYYSQIVNDFQKGDIAEGYSVSREKKESFPLTVTSAQKNPTAFYLCASSIASGTTNEKLFFGSGTQLSVL.

The CDR3: CASSSREETQYF. DNA of the CDR3: TGTGCCAGCAGTTCCAGGGAAGAGACCCAGTACTTC. This chain uses TRBV9 with TRBJ2-5; D perhaps matches TRBD1 (5 bases). The CDR3 length is 12 residues. Trimming took 5 bases from V and 3 from J, leaving 8 bases between them. Germline values: CDR1 SGDLS, CDR2 YYNGEE.

The V gene is TRBV27, the J gene TRBJ2-1; the D gene is possibly TRBD2 (6 bases). The CDR3 runs 13 residues. Germline values: CDR1 MNHEY, CDR2 SMNVEV (reference sequence). V shed 3 bases and J shed 5 bases, with 8 bases lying between them. The chain's CDR3 is CASSFGRDNEQFF. In nucleotides, the CDR3 is TGTGCCAGCAGTTTCGGGAGAGACAATGAGCAGTTCTTC.

This clone came up once. This chain connects TRBV2 to TRBJ2-7, with unresolved D. The CDR3 consists of 13 residues. In germline, CDR1 is SNHLY, CDR2 FYNNEI. Trimming stripped 3 bases from V and 3 bases from J, with 9 bases between. For the CDR3, the DNA is TGTGCCAGCAGTGACGCTGGCGACTACGAGCAGTACTTC. Translating it yields CASSDAGDYEQYF.

The chain joins TRBV18 to TRBJ2-1, with D possibly being TRBD1 or TRBD2 (5 bases each). The length of the CDR3 is 13 residues. CDR1 and CDR2 from the germline V gene are KGHSH and LQKENI. The V end lost 4 bases, the J end lost 5 bases, and 9 bases lay between the germline ends. The CDR3 sequence is CASSRDADNEQFF. The CDR3 nucleotides read TGTGCCAGCTCACGGGACGCAGACAATGAGCAGTTCTTC.

The chain joins TRBV7-9 to TRBJ1-1, with unresolved D. V was shortened by 8 bases and J by 3 bases, with 13 bases between the two germline ends. From germline, CDR1 is SEHNR and CDR2 FQNEAQ (reference sequence). The CDR3 is made up of 13 amino acids. The CDR3 coding sequence is TGTGCCAGCGGGCGGGTCTCGGACACTGAAGCTTTCTTT. Protein product: CASGRVSDTEAFF.